This T cell receptor beta chain originates from a study of blood T cell repertoires in COVID-19. As for the study in general: Acute and convalescent COVID-19 specimens originated in the United States, Italy and Spain.

Enrollees, roughly 18 to 95 years old, lived in about two dozen US areas. Profiled with immunoSEQ multiplex PCR; TCRdb holds only in-frame clones, not every one. The data contain under 200,000 clones, roughly 80% of them singletons. The germline CDR1 and CDR2 sequences are SEHNR and FQNEAQ (reference sequence). The V end lost 1 base, the J end lost 3 bases, and 15 bases lay between the germline ends. The CDR3 is 17 residues long. The chain joins TRBV7-9 to TRBJ2-2; D might be TRBD1 (6 bases). Material: PBMCs or T cells enriched from blood (not recorded which). The receptor comes from a man over 45 who had recovered from COVID-19. This CDR3 is CASSLVNAGAYTGELFF. The CDR3 DNA reads as TGTGCCAGCAGCTTAGTCAACGCAGGGGCGTACACCGGGGAGCTGTTTTTT.